The 18 T cell receptor beta chains listed next were all sequenced from one sample in a study of tumor-infiltrating lymphocytes in localized non-small cell lung cancer. Generated by immunoSEQ multiplex PCR, the TCRdb table keeps only in-frame clones and is missing some. The sample consists of 25,000 to 30,000 clones, 80% to 90% of them appearing once. The sample taken for sequencing was lung tumor tissue. These receptors all come from a human donor with non-small cell lung cancer.

The chain is built from TRBV9 and TRBJ2-7; D ambiguous. V was clipped by 3 bases and J by 5 bases, with 9 bases between them. Germline assignment: CDR1 SGDLS and CDR2 YYNGEE. CDR3 length equals 12 residues. The CDR3 sequence is CASSDAFNEQYF. The CDR3 region has the DNA TGTGCCAGCAGCGATGCCTTTAACGAGCAGTACTTC. Together with reference TRBV9 and TRBJ2-7, the CDR3 gives the full variable domain: DSGVTQTPKHLITATGQRVTLRCSPRSGDLSVYWYQQSLDQGLQFLIQYYNGEERAKGNILERFSAQQFPDLHSELNLSSLELGDSALYFCASSDAFNEQYFGPGTRLTVT.

The CDR3 is CASSPRTRTSGGVQETQYF. For the CDR3, the DNA is TGTGCCAGCAGCCCCCGAACAAGGACTAGCGGGGGTGTTCAAGAGACCCAGTACTTC. The rearrangement joins TRBV7-6 to TRBJ2-5; 13 positions match TRBD2. CDR1 is SGHVS and CDR2 is FNYEAQ in the germline V gene. The CDR3 has 19 residues. Unmatched junction bases numbered 14, after V lost 5 bases and J lost 2 bases.

The V call is TRBV5-1, the J call TRBJ2-1, with 9 positions matching TRBD2. The length of the CDR3 is 15 residues. V lost 6 bases to trimming and J lost 3 bases; unmatched junction nucleotides: 7. From germline, CDR1 is SGHRS and CDR2 YFSETQ. The DNA for the CDR3 is TGCGCCAGCACCCCCAGCGGGGGGAACTACAATGAGCAGTTCTTC. It translates to CASTPSGGNYNEQFF.

The rearrangement uses TRBV5-1 and TRBJ2-1; 8 bases fit TRBD2. CDR3 size: 17 residues. V lost 4 bases, J lost 0 bases, and 9 bases stayed unmatched. In germline, CDR1 is SGHRS, CDR2 YFSETQ. In DNA form, the CDR3 reads TGCGCCAGCAGCCGTAACTTACTAGCGGCCTCCTACAATGAGCAGTTCTTC. Translation gives CASSRNLLAASYNEQFF.

The chain is built from TRBV5-1 and TRBJ2-1, with 7 positions matching TRBD1. Unmatched junction bases numbered 0, after V lost 0 bases and J lost 0 bases. The CDR3 is 15 amino acids. The germline gives CDR1 SGHRS, CDR2 YFSETQ. The CDR3 DNA follows: TGCGCCAGCAGCTTGGGGACAGGCTCCTACAATGAGCAGTTCTTC. Its protein product is CASSLGTGSYNEQFF.

The genes are TRBV27 and TRBJ2-2; TRBD1 matches 8 bases. V lost 4 bases to trimming and J lost 8 bases; unmatched junction nucleotides: 3. Germline CDR1 is MNHEY and CDR2 is SMNVEV (reference sequence). The CDR3 runs to 13 residues. The CDR3 region is CASSSQGVGELFF. The CDR3, as DNA: TGTGCCAGCAGTTCACAGGGGGTGGGGGAGCTGTTTTTT.

The chain joins TRBV18 to TRBJ2-7; either TRBD1 or TRBD2 may fit D (6 bases each). The CDR3 has 17 residues. The germline gives CDR1 KGHSH, CDR2 LQKENI. Between the trimmed V and J ends, which lost 1 base and 3 bases, there was a span of 19 bases. DNA for the CDR3: TGTGCCAGCTCACCACGATCCGGGGGCTCTCCGTTCTACGAGCAGTACTTC. The encoded protein is CASSPRSGGSPFYEQYF.

This chain uses TRBV7-9 with TRBJ1-2, with 12 bases that match TRBD1. V was pared by 3 bases and J by 3 bases, with 14 bases of the junction left unmatched. CDR1 and CDR2 from the germline V gene are SEHNR and FQNEAQ (reference sequence). The CDR3 has 19 residues. The CDR3 sequence: CASSLGLGTGGEVDYGYTF. CDR3 DNA: TGTGCCAGCAGCTTGGGCCTAGGGACAGGGGGCGAAGTTGACTATGGCTACACCTTC.

The chain carries TRBV5-1 and TRBJ2-4; D gene uncertain. This CDR3 is 13 amino acids long. Trimming stripped 4 bases from V and 9 bases from J, with 14 bases between. Per the germline V gene, CDR1 is SGHRS and CDR2 is YFSETQ. CDR3 DNA: TGCGCCAGCAGCCCCGCCCTGTCCGTCATTCAGTACTTC. It specifies CASSPALSVIQYF.

The chain recombines TRBV4-3 with TRBJ2-3; TRBD1 might be the D (6 bases). Looked up from germline, CDR1 is LGHNA and CDR2 is YSLEER. The V end was cut by 4 bases, the J end by 1 base, with 9 bases between. CDR3 length equals 14 residues. The CDR3, as DNA: TGCGCCAGCAGCCTCCGACAGGGCACAGATACGCAGTATTTT. Its translation is CASSLRQGTDTQYF.

J is TRBJ1-5 and V is TRBV15, with D uncertain. Deletions cut 0 bases from V and 6 bases from J, with 6 bases between. Germline CDR1 reads LNHNV; CDR2 reads YYDKDF (reference sequence). CDR3 size: 13 residues. The chain's CDR3 is CATSREARQPQHF. CDR3 bases: TGTGCCACCAGCAGAGAGGCTCGTCAGCCCCAGCATTTT.

This rearrangement joins TRBV20-1 to TRBJ1-2; D is ambiguous. The CDR3 consists of 11 residues. The germline V and J ends were trimmed by 3 bases and 7 bases, with 9 bases remaining between them. Germline-derived CDR1 and CDR2 are DFQATT and SNEGSKA (reference sequence). For the CDR3, the DNA is TGCAGTGCTAGCGATAGGGCTGGCTACACCTTC. It translates to CSASDRAGYTF.

The chain combines TRBV7-8 with TRBJ2-2; 9 nucleotides line up with TRBD1. J gave up 1 base and V 7 bases, and 10 bases lay outside the gene matches. Germline V gene sequence: CDR1 SGHVS, CDR2 FQNEAQ. CDR3 size: 17 residues. The chain's CDR3 is CASNVRTGALNTGELFF. In nucleotides, the CDR3 is TGTGCCAGCAATGTGAGGACAGGGGCATTGAACACCGGGGAGCTGTTTTTT.

This chain joins TRBV20-1 and TRBJ1-4, with a tentative D call TRBD1 (5 bases). This CDR3 is 11 amino acids long. V lost 6 bases to trimming and J lost 11 bases, with 13 bases between them. Per the germline V gene, CDR1 is DFQATT and CDR2 is SNEGSKA (reference sequence). CDR3 residues: CSAPTGGKLFF. The CDR3 nucleotides are TGCAGTGCGCCCACGGGGGGGAAACTGTTTTTT.

The chain employs TRBV25-1 and TRBJ1-1; weak D call: TRBD1 (6 bases). The V gene lost 7 bases and the J gene lost 9 bases, with 9 bases spanning the gap. The CDR3 has 10 amino acids. CDR1 is MGHDK, CDR2 SYGVNS, per germline. CDR3 in amino acids: CASMRGKAFF. CDR3 DNA: TGTGCCAGCATGAGGGGGAAAGCTTTCTTT.

The V gene is TRBV5-4, the J gene TRBJ1-2; D is ambiguous. V was clipped by 0 bases and J by 4 bases, with 16 bases between them. Per the germline V gene, CDR1 is SGHNT and CDR2 is YYREEE (reference sequence). The CDR3 sequence is 16 residues long. CDR3 protein: CASSLVAGYSPYGYTF. The CDR3 DNA sequence: TGTGCCAGCAGCTTGGTAGCGGGGTACAGCCCCTATGGCTACACCTTC.

The sample holds a few counts of this clone. The V and J genes are TRBV4-1 and TRBJ1-3; D is perhaps TRBD1 (6 bases). This CDR3 has 17 amino acids. Trimming shortened V by 0 bases and J by 0 bases, and 12 bases separated the two germline ends. In germline, CDR1 is MGHRA, CDR2 YSYEKL. In nucleotides, the CDR3 is TGCGCCAGCAGCCAAGACCGGACAGCGAACTCTGGAAACACCATATATTTT. This codes for CASSQDRTANSGNTIYF.

Regarding this clone: Other nucleotide sequences from this sample produce the same CDR3. The chain couples TRBV28 to TRBJ1-2; D remains ambiguous. The germline V gene has CDR1 MDHEN and CDR2 SYDVKM. Trimming took 3 bases from V and 4 from J, leaving 6 bases between them. This CDR3 is 12 amino acids long. This chain's CDR3 is CASSLARYGYTF. The DNA for the CDR3 is TGTGCCAGCAGTTTGGCCCGCTATGGCTACACCTTC.